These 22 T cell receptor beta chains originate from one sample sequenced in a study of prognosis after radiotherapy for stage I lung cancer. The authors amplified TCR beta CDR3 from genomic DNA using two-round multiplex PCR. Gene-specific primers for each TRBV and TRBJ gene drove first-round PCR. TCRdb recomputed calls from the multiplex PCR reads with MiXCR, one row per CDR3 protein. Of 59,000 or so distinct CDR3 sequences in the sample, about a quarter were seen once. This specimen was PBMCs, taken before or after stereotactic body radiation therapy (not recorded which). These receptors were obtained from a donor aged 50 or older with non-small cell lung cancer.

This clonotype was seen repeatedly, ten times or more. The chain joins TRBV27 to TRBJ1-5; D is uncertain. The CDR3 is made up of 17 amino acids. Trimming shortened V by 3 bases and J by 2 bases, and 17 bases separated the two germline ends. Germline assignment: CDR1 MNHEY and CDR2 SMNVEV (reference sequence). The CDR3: CASSFPPTAGGNQPQHF. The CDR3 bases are TGTGCCAGCAGTTTCCCCCCCACCGCCGGGGGCAATCAGCCCCAGCATTTT.

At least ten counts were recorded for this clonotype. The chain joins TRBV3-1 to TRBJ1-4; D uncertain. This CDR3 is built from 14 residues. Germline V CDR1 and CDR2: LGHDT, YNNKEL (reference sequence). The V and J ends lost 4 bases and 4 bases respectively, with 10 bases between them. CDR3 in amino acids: CASSPGVNNEKLFF. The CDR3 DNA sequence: TGTGCCAGCAGCCCGGGCGTAAATAATGAAAAACTGTTTTTT.

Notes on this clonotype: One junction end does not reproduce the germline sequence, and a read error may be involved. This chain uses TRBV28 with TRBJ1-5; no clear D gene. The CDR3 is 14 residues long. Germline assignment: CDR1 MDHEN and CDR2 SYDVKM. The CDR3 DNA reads TGTGCCAGCACCTTGAGCCTCGAGGATCATCCCCAGCATTTT. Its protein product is CASTLSLEDHPQHF.

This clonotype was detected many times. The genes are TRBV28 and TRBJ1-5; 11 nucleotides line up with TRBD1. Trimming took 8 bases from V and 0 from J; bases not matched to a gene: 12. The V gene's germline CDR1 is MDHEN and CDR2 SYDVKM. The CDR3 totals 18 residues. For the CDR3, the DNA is TGTGCCAGCTCGCGAAGGACAGGGGGCCGTGGTAGCAATCAGCCCCAGCATTTT. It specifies CASSRRTGGRGSNQPQHF.

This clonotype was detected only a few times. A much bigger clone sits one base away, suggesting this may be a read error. This chain's CDR3 is CASGKGGDTQYF. DNA of the CDR3: TGTGCCAGCGGGAAAGGGGGAGATACGCAGTATTTT. V is TRBV7-3 and J is TRBJ2-3; TRBD1 might be the D (6 bases). The CDR3 is 12 amino acids. Trimming removed 8 bases from V and 5 bases from J, with 11 bases in between. Germline V CDR1 and CDR2: SGHTA, FQGTGA.

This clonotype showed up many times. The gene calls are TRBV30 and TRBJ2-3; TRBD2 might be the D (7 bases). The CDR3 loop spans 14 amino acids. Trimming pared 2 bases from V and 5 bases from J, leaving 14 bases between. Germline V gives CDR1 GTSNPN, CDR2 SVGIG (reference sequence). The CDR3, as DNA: TGTGCCTGGAGTTTAGGGGGGGGCAAAGATACGCAGTATTTT. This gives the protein CAWSLGGGKDTQYF.

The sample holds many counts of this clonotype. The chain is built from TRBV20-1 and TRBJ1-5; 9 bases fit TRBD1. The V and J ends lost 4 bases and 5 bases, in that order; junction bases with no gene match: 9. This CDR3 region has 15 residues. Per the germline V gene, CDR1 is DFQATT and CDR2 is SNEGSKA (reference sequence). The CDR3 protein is CSAKTGGTGHQPQHF. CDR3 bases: TGCAGTGCTAAAACGGGCGGGACAGGGCATCAGCCCCAGCATTTT.

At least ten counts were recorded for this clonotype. CDR3 region: CAISESKGTGANYGYTF. CDR3 coding DNA: TGTGCCATCAGTGAGTCGAAGGGGACAGGGGCCAACTATGGCTACACCTTC. The genes are TRBV10-3 and TRBJ1-2, with 10 nucleotides matching TRBD1. The CDR3 runs to 17 residues. The germline CDR1 and CDR2 sequences are ENHRY and SYGVKD. V lost 0 bases and J lost 2; bases outside the gene matches: 6.

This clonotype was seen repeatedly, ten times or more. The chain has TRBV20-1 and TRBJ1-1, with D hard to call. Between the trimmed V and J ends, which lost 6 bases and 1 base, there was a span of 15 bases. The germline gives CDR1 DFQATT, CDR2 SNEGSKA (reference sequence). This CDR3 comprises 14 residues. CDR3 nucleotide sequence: TGCAGTGCAAAGAACGGGTCGGCGAACACTGAAGCTTTCTTT. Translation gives CSAKNGSANTEAFF.

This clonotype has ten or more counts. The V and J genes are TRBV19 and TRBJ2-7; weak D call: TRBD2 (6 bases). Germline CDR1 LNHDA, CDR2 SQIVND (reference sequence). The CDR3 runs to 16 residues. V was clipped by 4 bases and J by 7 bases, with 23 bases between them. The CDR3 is CASSKSGAGKDREQYF. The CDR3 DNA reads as TGTGCCAGTAGTAAATCCGGGGCGGGGAAAGATCGGGAGCAGTACTTC.

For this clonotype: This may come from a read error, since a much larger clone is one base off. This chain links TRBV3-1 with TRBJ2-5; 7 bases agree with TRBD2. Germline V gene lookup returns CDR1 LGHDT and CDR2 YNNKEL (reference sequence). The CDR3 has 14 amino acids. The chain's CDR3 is CASSQKRGQDTQYF. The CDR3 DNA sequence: TGTGCCAGCAGCCAAAAGCGGGGCCAAGATACCCAGTACTTC.

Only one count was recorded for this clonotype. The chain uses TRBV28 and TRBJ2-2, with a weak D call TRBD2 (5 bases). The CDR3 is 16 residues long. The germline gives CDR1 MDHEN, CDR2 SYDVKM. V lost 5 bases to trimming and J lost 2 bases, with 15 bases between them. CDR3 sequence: CASSEIALANTGELFF. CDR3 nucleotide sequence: TGTGCCAGCAGTGAGATAGCGTTGGCTAACACCGGGGAGCTGTTTTTT.

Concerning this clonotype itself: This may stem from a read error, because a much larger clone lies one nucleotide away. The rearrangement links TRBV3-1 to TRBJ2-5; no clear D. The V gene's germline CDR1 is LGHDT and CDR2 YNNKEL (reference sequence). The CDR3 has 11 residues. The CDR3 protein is CASIQVETQYF. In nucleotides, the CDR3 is TGTGCCAGCATCCAAGTAGAGACCCAGTACTTC.

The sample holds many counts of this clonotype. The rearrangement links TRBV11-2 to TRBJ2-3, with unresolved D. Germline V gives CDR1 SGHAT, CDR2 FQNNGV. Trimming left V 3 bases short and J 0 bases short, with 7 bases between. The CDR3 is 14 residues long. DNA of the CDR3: TGTGCCAGCAGCTTCGGACCCAGCACAGATACGCAGTATTTT. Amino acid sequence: CASSFGPSTDTQYF.

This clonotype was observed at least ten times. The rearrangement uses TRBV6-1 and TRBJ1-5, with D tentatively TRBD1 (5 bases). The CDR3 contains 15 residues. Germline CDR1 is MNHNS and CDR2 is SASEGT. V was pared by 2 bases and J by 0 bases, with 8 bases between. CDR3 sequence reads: CASSEYRNSNQPQHF. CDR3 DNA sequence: TGTGCCAGCAGTGAATACAGGAATAGCAATCAGCCCCAGCATTTT.

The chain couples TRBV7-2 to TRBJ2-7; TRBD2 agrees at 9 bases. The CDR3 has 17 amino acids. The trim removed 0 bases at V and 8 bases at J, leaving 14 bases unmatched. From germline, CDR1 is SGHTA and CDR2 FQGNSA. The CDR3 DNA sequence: TGTGCCAGCAGCTTAGCGGGGGAGCGGGGGGCTGTTACTAAGCAGTACTTC. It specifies CASSLAGERGAVTKQYF.

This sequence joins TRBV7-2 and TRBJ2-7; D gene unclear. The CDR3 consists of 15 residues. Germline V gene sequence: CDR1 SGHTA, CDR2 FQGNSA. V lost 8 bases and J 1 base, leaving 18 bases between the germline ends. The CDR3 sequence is CASGPRSQLSYEQYF. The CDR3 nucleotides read TGTGCCAGCGGCCCGAGGTCACAGTTGTCCTACGAGCAGTACTTC.

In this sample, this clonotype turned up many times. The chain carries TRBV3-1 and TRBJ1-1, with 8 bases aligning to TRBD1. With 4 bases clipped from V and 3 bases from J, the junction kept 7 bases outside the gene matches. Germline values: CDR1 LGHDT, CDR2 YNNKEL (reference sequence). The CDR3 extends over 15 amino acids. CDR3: CASSRQTGVDTEAFF. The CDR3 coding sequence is TGTGCCAGCAGCCGCCAGACAGGGGTCGACACTGAAGCTTTCTTT. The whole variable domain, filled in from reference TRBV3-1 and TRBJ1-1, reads DTAVSQTPKYLVTQMGNDKSIKCEQNLGHDTMYWYKQDSKKFLKIMFSYNNKELIINETVPNRFSPKSPDKAHLNLHINSLELGDSAVYFCASSRQTGVDTEAFFGQGTRLTVV.

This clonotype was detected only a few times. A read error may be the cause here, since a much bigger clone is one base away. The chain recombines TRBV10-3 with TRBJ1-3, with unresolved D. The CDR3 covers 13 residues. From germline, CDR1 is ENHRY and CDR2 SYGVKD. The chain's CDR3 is CAISDTEGSTIYF. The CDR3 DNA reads TGTGCCATCAGTGATACGGAAGGAAGCACCATATATTTT.

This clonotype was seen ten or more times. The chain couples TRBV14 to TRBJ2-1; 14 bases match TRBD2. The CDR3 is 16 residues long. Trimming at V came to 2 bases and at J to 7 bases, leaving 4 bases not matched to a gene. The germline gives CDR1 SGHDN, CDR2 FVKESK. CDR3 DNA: TGTGCCAGCAGCCAACTGGGACTAGCGGGGGTGAATGAGCAGTTCTTC. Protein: CASSQLGLAGVNEQFF.

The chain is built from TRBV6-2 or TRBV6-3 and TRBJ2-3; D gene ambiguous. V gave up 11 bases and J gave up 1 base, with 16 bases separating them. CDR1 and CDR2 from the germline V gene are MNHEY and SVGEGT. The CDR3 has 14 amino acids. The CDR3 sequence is CAGSAGLRTDTQYF. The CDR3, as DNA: TGTGCCGGATCAGCTGGATTGCGCACAGATACGCAGTATTTT.

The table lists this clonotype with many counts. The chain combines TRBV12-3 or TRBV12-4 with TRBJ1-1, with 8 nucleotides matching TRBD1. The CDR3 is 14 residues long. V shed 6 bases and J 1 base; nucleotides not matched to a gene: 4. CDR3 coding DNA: TGTGCCAGCAGACCGACAGGGGAGAACACTGAAGCTTTCTTT. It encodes CASRPTGENTEAFF.